The T cell receptor beta chain under discussion was sequenced for a study of CD8+CD57+ T cells in acquired aplastic anemia (dated by TCRdb to the late 2010s). Some background on the complete study: Extracted DNA from sorted CD4+ and CD8+ cells averaged 3.2 ug, ranging from roughly 0.17 to 30 ug. Healthy donor samples averaged about 10 million reads for CD4+ and 11 million to 14 million for CD8+ cells.

A remark on this clonotype: Its binding antigen is unknown. Given a much more abundant clone one base away, this may be a read error.

TCR repertoires of sorted CD4+ and CD8+ blood T cells from severe aplastic anemia patients and healthy subjects were deep-sequenced in the study. Ficoll-Paque density gradient centrifugation was used to isolate peripheral blood mononuclear cells. Before DNA extraction, CD4+ and CD8+ T cells were sorted by FACS or by magnetic beads. The paper as a whole reports these results and caveats: No significant difference in CD8+ Simpson's diversity was found between patients and healthy controls (P=0.060). Although roughly 30 CD8+ CDR3 sequences were shared by patients and controls, these sequences appeared highly expressed in patients and within the immunodominant clones of patients.

CDR1 and CDR2 are drawn from the germline V gene: SGHAT, FQNNGV. From cysteine to phenylalanine, the CDR3 is 16 amino acids long. Left in the record is the CDR3 DNA by itself, 48 bases read in frame from the first base. TCR beta VDJ combination and CDR3 sequence profiling used genomic DNA as the template. TCR repertoire sequencing was run on an Illumina HiSeq 2000. The study's own analysis went as follows. TRBV/TRBJ rearrangement plots, CDR3 size and DJ length profiles, and Simpson's diversity index were used to assess repertoires. The most abundant DNA sequence in the deep sequencing data was taken as the immunodominant clone. CDR3 amino acid sequences were checked for sharing across subjects and were also compared against the VDJdb database and published repertoires. In-frame beta chains were kept once TCRdb had trimmed the public reads at Q25 with fastp and called clones with MiXCR. Identical CDR3 proteins give one entry, which carries the most common genes and DNA. What appears here as the V and J calls and clone size reflects TCRdb's work, not the paper's. This sample gives around 150,000 distinct CDR3 sequences in total; around two fifths of them show up just once. The ten largest make up roughly 8.9% of the sample.

The TCR was taken from a human donor in good health, serving as a control. The rearranged chain carries TRBV11-2 and TRBJ1-3, and TRBD1 matches 7 of the central bases. The sequenced material came from sorted CD4+, CD8+, or CD8+CD57+ T cells (not recorded which) from PBMCs. The nucleotide sequence is TGTGCCGGCAGCTTGACAGGGTTGGGGACTGGAAACACCATATATTTT. This is translated as CAGSLTGLGTGNTIYF.